A selection of T cell receptor beta chains follows, all from one sample in a study of cytomegalovirus exposure and HLA in healthy donors. The method was immunoSEQ multiplex PCR; TCRdb's version includes in-frame clones alone and lacks a portion of them. There are approximately 160,000 clones in the sample; around 68% occur only once, and approximately 1.5% lies in the top ten. Sequenced input: PBMCs. These TCRs come from a man aged 50-60 years in good health and CMV-seronegative. The CDR3 runs from the conserved cysteine through the conserved F or W. The D gene is left open where the match is weak. The listing skips clone size in some rows; elsewhere it reads once, few, many or a size class.

j_gene,len,d_gene,abundance,v_gene,CDR3nt,CDR3aa
TRBJ2-5,18,TRBD2,NA,TRBV2,TGTGCCAGCAGTGCCAGACTAGCGGGGGAGCCCCTGCAAGAGACCCAGTACTTC,CASSARLAGEPLQETQYF
TRBJ2-1,18,TRBD1,NA,TRBV25-1,TGTGCCAGCAGTGACGAGCGCCGGACAGGGGGCGCCTACAATGAGCAGTTCTTC,CASSDERRTGGAYNEQFF
TRBJ2-1,14,TRBD2,NA,TRBV27,TGTGCCAGCAGTTTAGGGGAGGGATACAATGAGCAGTTCTTC,CASSLGEGYNEQFF
TRBJ2-3,15,TRBD2,NA,TRBV2,TGTGCCAGCACCCCTAGCGGGGGGGTGATAGATACGCAGTATTTT,CASTPSGGVIDTQYF
TRBJ1-2,16,NA,NA,TRBV9,TGTGCCAGCAGCGTAGATTGGAGGCCGTCAACCTATGGCTACACCTTC,CASSVDWRPSTYGYTF
TRBJ1-4,16,NA,NA,TRBV27,TGTGCCAGCAGTCCTCGGGTAGGGGCAACTAATGAAAAACTGTTTTTT,CASSPRVGATNEKLFF
TRBJ2-5,13,NA,NA,TRBV29-1,TGCAGCGTTGAAAGGCTAGCACAAGAGACCCAGTACTTC,CSVERLAQETQYF
TRBJ2-1,16,TRBD2,NA,TRBV9,TGTGCCAGCAGCCCCCGACTAGCGGATTCCTACAATGAGCAGTTCTTC,CASSPRLADSYNEQFF
TRBJ2-1,15,NA,NA,TRBV5-4,TGTGCCAGCAGCTTGGCTCGCGGGGCCTACAATGAGCAGTTCTTC,CASSLARGAYNEQFF
TRBJ2-5,16,TRBD2,NA,TRBV7-9,TGTGCCAGCAGCCAGACTAGCGGGGGGGCCAGGGAGACCCAGTACTTC,CASSQTSGGARETQYF
TRBJ1-5,15,NA,once,TRBV15,TGTGCCACCAGCAAGACAGGTCTGAGCAATCAGCCCCAGCATTTT,CATSKTGLSNQPQHF